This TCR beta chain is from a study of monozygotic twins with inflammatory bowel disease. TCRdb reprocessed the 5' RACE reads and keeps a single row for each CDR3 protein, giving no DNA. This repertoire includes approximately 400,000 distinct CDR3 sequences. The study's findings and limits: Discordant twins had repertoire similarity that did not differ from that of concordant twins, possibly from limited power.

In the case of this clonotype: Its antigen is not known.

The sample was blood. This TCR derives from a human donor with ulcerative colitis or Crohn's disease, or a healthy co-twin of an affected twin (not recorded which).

The chain's CDR3 is CASSPWTGEGETQFF. The genes are TRBV18 and TRBJ2-5; lacking DNA, the TRBD1 call made by TCRdb goes unchecked. The CDR3 is 15 residues long. CDR1 and CDR2 (germline): KGHSH, LQKENI. Complete variable domain (other parts from reference TRBV18 and TRBJ2-5): NAGVMQNPRHLVRRRGQEARLRCSPMKGHSHVYWYRQLPEEGLKFMVYLQKENIIDESGMPKERFSAEFPKEGPSILRIQQVVRGDSAAYFCASSPWTGEGETQFFGPGTRLLVL.